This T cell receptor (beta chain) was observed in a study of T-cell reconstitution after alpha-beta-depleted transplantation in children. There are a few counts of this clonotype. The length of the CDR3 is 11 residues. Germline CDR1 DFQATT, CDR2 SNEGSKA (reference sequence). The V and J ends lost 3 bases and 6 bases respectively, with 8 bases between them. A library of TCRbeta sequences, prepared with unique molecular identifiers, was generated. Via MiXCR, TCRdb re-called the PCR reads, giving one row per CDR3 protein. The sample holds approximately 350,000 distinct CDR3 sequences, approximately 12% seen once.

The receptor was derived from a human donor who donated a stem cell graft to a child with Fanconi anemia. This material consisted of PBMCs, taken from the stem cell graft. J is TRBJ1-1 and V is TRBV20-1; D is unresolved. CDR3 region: CSASTRAEAFF. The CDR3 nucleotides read TGCAGTGCTAGCACGCGAGCTGAAGCTTTCTTT.